This T cell receptor (beta chain) was found in a study of CD8 T cells in ankylosing spondylitis. Overall study results and limits: A motif of eight or nine highly homologous TCR beta variants was seen as apparently characteristic of ankylosing spondylitis blood. Clones linked with disease were CD8+ and fairly uncommon in the peripheral blood.

Germline CDR1 is DFQATT and CDR2 is SNEGSKA (reference sequence). The germline V and J ends were trimmed by 6 bases and 3 bases, with 8 bases remaining between them. The CDR3 is 11 residues long. Concerning this clonotype itself: Its antigen is still unknown.

TCRdb processed the 5' RACE reads anew with MiXCR; each CDR3 protein has one entry. The table records 150,000 to 200,000 distinct CDR3 sequences, about 18% of them present only once. The V and J genes are TRBV20-1 and TRBJ1-2; no reliable D call. This TCR derives from a male donor between 5 and 29 years old with ankylosing spondylitis or in good health (not recorded which). Sequencing was carried out using blood, either unsorted or a sorted T cell fraction (not recorded which). The CDR3 protein is CSADGDYGYTF. DNA of the CDR3: TGCAGTGCCGACGGAGACTATGGCTACACCTTC.